This T cell receptor beta chain is drawn from a study of OX40 agonist ivuxolimab in advanced cancers. As for the study in general: Hepatocellular carcinoma, melanoma, renal cell or head and neck cancer occurred in dose-escalation patients. Of the participants, around 39% had some prior anti-PD-1, anti-PD-L1 or anti-CTLA-4 therapy, which was allowed.

The repertoire was sequenced with immunoSEQ multiplex PCR; TCRdb's copy has only in-frame clones and lacks some. The repertoire holds roughly 64,000 clones, with 85% to 90% as singletons. Study conclusions and caveats: At doses 0.1 to 3.0 mg/kg, CD4+ and CD8+ clones expanded. Antigen specificity was not determined for the expanded peripheral T cells.

In its sample, this clone was seen once. Antigen: not known. Germline V lookup: CDR1 SGHAT, CDR2 FQNNGV. The CDR3 is 17 residues long. With 7 bases clipped from V and 2 bases from J, the junction kept 8 bases outside the gene matches. V and J are TRBV11-2 and TRBJ2-2; 12 positions match TRBD2. The origin of this receptor is an adult with an advanced solid tumor such as melanoma, head and neck, liver or kidney cancer. Specimen: CD4+ or CD8+ T cells sorted from blood, collected in a trial of the OX40 agonist ivuxolimab. CDR3 coding DNA: TGTGCCAGCACCCAGACGGGACTAGCGGGTAACACCGGGGAGCTGTTTTTT. This sequence encodes CASTQTGLAGNTGELFF.